Reported below is one T cell receptor beta chain. The protocol was immunoSEQ multiplex PCR, while the TCRdb copy is restricted to in-frame clones and leaves out a portion. Among roughly 520,000 clones listed, around nine tenths were seen once. This record comes from a study of blood T cell repertoires in COVID-19. On the study more broadly: The study drew acute and convalescent COVID-19 samples from the United States, Italy and Spain. Sources were T cells, B-cell-depleted T cells, or PBMCs; the material itself was cDNA or gDNA.

Participants were aged about 18 to 95 years, lived in around 22 US areas, and enrolled virtually. Assignments of participants to cohorts depended upon their own reported clinical history. CDR3 length: 15 residues. Germline trimming cut 3 bases from V and 5 bases from J; bases unmatched to any gene: 8. Germline values: CDR1 SGHRS, CDR2 YFSETQ. The sequence derives from a woman aged 40 to 50 who had recovered from COVID-19. Input material: PBMCs or T cells enriched from blood (not recorded which). J is TRBJ1-1 and V is TRBV5-1; 9 bases map to TRBD1. CDR3: CASSWDPQGATEAFF. The DNA for the CDR3 is TGCGCCAGCAGCTGGGACCCACAGGGGGCGACTGAAGCTTTCTTT.